This TCR beta chain was identified in a study of T cells after posttransplantation cyclophosphamide. Sampled 1 year posttransplant, controls received myeloablative marrow transplants, methotrexate and a calcineurin inhibitor. The repertoire was sequenced with immunoSEQ multiplex PCR; TCRdb's copy has only in-frame clones and lacks some. The sample gives 15,000 to 20,000 clones, roughly 85% of which show up once; approximately 30% is in the top ten. Findings of the study overall: TRB clonality was highly associated with recipient CMV seropositivity and reactivation. TRB overlap between skin or GI tissue T cells and blood was limited. Later blood repertoires were often dominated by clones from the donor CD8+ memory compartment.

Germline lookup yields CDR1 MGHDK and CDR2 SYGVNS. This CDR3 contains 15 residues. V lost 1 base and J lost 4, with 11 bases in between. Notes on this clone: Its antigen is undetermined.

This sequence originates from a female patient aged 18-30 years who received an allogeneic stem cell transplant from an unrelated donor, was CMV-positive, and had acute and chronic GVHD. Some T cells could come from the graft donor. This chain connects TRBV25-1 to TRBJ2-1; D perhaps matches TRBD1 (5 bases). The material was PBMCs, obtained after allogeneic stem cell transplant with calcineurin inhibitor and methotrexate. In DNA form, the CDR3 reads TGTGCCAGCAGTGAATGGGGCGGCAGTTACAATGAGCAGTTCTTC. Its protein product is CASSEWGGSYNEQFF.